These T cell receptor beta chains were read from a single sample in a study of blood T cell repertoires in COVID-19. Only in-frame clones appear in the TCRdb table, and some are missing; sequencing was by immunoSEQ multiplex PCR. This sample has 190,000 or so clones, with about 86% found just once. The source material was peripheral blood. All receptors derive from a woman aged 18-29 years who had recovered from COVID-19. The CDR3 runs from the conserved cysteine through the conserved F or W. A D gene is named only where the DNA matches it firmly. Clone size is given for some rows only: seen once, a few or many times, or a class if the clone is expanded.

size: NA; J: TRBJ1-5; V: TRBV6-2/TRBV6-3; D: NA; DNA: TGTGCCAGCAGCCCCCCCCGGCAGCCCCAGCATTTT; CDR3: CASSPPRQPQHF
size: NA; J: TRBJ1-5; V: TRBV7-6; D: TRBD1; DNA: TGTGCCAGCAGCTTGGAACAGGGGGCGTATCAGCCCCAGCATTTT; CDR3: CASSLEQGAYQPQHF
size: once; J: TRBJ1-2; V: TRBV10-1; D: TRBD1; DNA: TGCGCCAGCAGCGCCGCTGGACAGGGGGCCTATGGCTACACCTTC; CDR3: CASSAAGQGAYGYTF
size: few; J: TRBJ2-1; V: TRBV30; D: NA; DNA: TGTGCCTGGAGTGTCTGGAGCTCCTACAATGAGCAGTTCTTC; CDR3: CAWSVWSSYNEQFF
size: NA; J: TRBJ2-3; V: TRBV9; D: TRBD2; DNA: TGTGCCAGCAGCCCTAGGACTAGCTATGATACGCAGTATTTT; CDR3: CASSPRTSYDTQYF
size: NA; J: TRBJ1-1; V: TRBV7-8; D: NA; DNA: TGTGCCAGCAGCTTAGAGGGGGAAGGTGAAGCTTTCTTT; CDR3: CASSLEGEGEAFF
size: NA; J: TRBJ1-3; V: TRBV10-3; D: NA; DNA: TGTGCCATCAGTAAGCAGGCCCCCGCAAGCTCTGGAAACACCATATATTTT; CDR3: CAISKQAPASSGNTIYF
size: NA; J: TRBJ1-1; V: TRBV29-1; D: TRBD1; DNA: TGCAGCGTTCCCAGGGGGACTGAAGCTTTCTTT; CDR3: CSVPRGTEAFF
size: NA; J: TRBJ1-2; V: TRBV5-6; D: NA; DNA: TGTGCCAGCAGCTTTTCCGGGTCGAGAGGCTACACCTTC; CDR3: CASSFSGSRGYTF
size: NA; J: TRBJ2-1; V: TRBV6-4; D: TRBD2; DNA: TGTGCCAGCAGTGACGGAGTGGCTAGCGGGGGGGTTTTGGAGCAGTTCTTC; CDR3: CASSDGVASGGVLEQFF
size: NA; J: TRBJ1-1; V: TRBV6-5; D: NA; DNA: TGTGCCAGCAGTTACGGGGGAGGGTCGGCTTTCTTT; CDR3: CASSYGGGSAFF
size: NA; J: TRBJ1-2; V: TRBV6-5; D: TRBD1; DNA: TGTGCCAGCCAAACGGCAGGGGGCGGCTACACCTTC; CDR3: CASQTAGGGYTF
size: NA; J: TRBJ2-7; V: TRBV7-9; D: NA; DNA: TGTGCCAGCAGCTTATGGCGTCAGGGTGGCCACGAGCAGTACTTC; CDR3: CASSLWRQGGHEQYF
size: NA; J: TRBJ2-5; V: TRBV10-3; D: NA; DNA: TGTGCCATCAGCCCCGCCCTTGTCGGGGAGACCCAGTACTTC; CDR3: CAISPALVGETQYF
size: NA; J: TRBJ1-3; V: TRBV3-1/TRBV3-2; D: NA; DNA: TGTGCCAGCAGCCCTCGACAGCCTTATTCTTCTGGAAACACCATATATTTT; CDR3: CASSPRQPYSSGNTIYF
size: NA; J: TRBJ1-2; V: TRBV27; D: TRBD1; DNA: TGTGCCAGCAGTCTTCTGATGGGACAGAGATATGGCTACACCTTC; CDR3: CASSLLMGQRYGYTF
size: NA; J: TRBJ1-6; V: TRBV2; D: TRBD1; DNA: TGTGCCAGCAGCCGGGACAGGGCCAATTCACCCCTCCACTTT; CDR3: CASSRDRANSPLHF
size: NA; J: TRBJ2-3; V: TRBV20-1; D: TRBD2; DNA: TGCAGTGCTAGTGGAGGTTTGGCGGGAGGGCCGGGAGATACGCAGTATTTT; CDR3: CSASGGLAGGPGDTQYF
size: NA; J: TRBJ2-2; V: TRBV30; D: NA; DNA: TGTGCCTGGTGGGGCCATAGCGGAGCGAACACCGGGGAGCTGTTTTTT; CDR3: CAWWGHSGANTGELFF
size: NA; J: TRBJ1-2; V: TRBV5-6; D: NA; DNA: TGTGCCAGCAGCCAGATCCAATGGCTTGGCTACACCTTC; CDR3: CASSQIQWLGYTF
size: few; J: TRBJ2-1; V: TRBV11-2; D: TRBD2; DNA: TGTGCCAGCCGCTCCCTCCGCGGGAGGGACAATGAGCAGTTCTTC; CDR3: CASRSLRGRDNEQFF
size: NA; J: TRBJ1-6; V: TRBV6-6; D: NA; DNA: TGTGCCAGCAGTACTGACAGGAGAAATAATTCACCCCTCCACTTT; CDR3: CASSTDRRNNSPLHF
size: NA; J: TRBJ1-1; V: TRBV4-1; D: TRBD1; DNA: TGCGCCAGCAGCCCAGGGGACAGCCTAAATACTAAAGCTTTCTTT; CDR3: CASSPGDSLNTKAFF
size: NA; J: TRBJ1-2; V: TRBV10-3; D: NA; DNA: TGTGCCATCAGTGAGTCAACACCTTCCTATGGCTACACCTTC; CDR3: CAISESTPSYGYTF
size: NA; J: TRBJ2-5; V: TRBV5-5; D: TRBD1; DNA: TGTGCCAGCAGCTCCGGGACAGGGGTCGACCAAGAGACCCAGTACTTC; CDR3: CASSSGTGVDQETQYF
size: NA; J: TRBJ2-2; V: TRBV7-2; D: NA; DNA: TGTGCCAGCAGCTCTCGTACTGTGATGACCGGGGAGCTGTTTTTT; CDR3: CASSSRTVMTGELFF
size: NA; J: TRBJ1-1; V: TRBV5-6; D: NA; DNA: TGTGCCAGCAGCTTGGTTGACAGATACACTGAAGCTTTCTTT; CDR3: CASSLVDRYTEAFF
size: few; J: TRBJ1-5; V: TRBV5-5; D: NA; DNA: TGTGCCAGCAGCGAACCCTCCATGGGCGGGAATCAGCCCCAGCATTTT; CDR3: CASSEPSMGGNQPQHF
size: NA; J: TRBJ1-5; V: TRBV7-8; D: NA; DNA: TGTGCCAGCAGCCGCGGGACACCATTTAGCAATCAGCCCCAGCATTTT; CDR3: CASSRGTPFSNQPQHF
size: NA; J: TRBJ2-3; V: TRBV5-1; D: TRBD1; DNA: TGCGCCAGCAGCCTGGGACAGGGGCTAACAGATACGCAGTATTTT; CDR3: CASSLGQGLTDTQYF
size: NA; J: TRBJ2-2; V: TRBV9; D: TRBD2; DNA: TGTGCCAGCACCACTGGGACTAGCGGCACCGGGGAGCTGTTTTTT; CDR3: CASTTGTSGTGELFF
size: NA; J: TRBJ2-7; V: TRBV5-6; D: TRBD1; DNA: TGTGCCAGCAGCTGGGACAGGGCAACCTACGAGCAGTACTTC; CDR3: CASSWDRATYEQYF
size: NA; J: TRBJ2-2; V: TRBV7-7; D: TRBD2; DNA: TGTGCTAGCAGCTTAGACGGGGGGTTTAACACCGGGGAGCTGTTTTTT; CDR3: CASSLDGGFNTGELFF
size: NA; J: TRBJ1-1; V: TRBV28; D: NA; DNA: TGTGCCAGCAGTTCAGAGGTACTCAATTTACGAACTGAAGCTTTCTTT; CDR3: CASSSEVLNLRTEAFF
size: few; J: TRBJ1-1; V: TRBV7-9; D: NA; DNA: TGTGCCAGCAGCTTAGCTCGGAACACTGAAGCTTTCTTT; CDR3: CASSLARNTEAFF
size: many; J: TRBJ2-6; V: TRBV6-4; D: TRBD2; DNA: TGTGCCAGCAGTGACTCTAGCGGGGGGGCTGGGGCCAACGTCCTGACTTTC; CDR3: CASSDSSGGAGANVLTF
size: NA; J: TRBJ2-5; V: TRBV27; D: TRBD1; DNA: TGTGCCAGCAGTTTATTAACAGGGGGCTTAGAGACCCAGTACTTC; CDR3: CASSLLTGGLETQYF
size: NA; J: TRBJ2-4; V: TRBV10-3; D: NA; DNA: TGTGCCACTGGACTAGCCAAAAACATTCAGTACTTC; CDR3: CATGLAKNIQYF
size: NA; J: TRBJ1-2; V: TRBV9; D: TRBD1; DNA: TGTGCCAGCAGCGACCGGGACAGGGGGCGTTTTGACGGCTACACCTTC; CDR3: CASSDRDRGRFDGYTF
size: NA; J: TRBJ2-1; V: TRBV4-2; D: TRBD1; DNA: TGTGCCAGCAGCCAACGGGACAGGGGGGTGCATGAGCAGTTCTTC; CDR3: CASSQRDRGVHEQFF
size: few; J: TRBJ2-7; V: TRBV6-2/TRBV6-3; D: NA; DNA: TGTGCCAGCAGTTACGTGATAGAGGTCGACGAGCAGTACTTC; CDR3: CASSYVIEVDEQYF
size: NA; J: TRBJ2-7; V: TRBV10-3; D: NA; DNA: TGTGCCATCAGTGTGGAGGGATTAGGCTACGAGCAGTACTTC; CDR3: CAISVEGLGYEQYF
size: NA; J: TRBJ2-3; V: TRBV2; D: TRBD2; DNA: TGTGCCAGTTCGGGACTAGCGGAGTCCACAGATACGCAGTATTTT; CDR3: CASSGLAESTDTQYF
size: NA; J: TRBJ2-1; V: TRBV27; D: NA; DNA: TGTGCCAGCACCCGGGGGACTTCCTACAATGAGCAGTTCTTC; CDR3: CASTRGTSYNEQFF
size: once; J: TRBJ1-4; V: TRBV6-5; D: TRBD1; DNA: TGTGCCAGCAGAGGACAGGGGGGAAATGAAAAACTGTTTTTT; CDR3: CASRGQGGNEKLFF
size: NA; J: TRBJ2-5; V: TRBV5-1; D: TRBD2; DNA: TGCGCCAGCAGCAGCCCGGGACTAGCAGCTCAGTACCAAGAGACCCAGTACTTC; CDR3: CASSSPGLAAQYQETQYF
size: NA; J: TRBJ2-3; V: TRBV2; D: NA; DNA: TGTGCCAGCAGTGATAGAGGAGTCGGCACAGATACGCAGTATTTT; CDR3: CASSDRGVGTDTQYF
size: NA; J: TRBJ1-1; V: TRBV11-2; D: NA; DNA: TGTGCCAGCAGCTTAGGCTATATGAACACTGAAGCTTTCTTT; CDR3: CASSLGYMNTEAFF
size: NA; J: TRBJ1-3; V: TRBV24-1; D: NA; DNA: TGTGCCACCAGAAACAGGCTCCTCAAGATAATCTCTGGAAACACCATATATTTT; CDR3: CATRNRLLKIISGNTIYF
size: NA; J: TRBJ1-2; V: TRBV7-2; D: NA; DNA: TGTGCCAGCAGCTTAGTAAGAGATGGCTACACCTTC; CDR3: CASSLVRDGYTF
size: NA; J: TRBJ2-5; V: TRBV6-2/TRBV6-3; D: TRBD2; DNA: TGTGCCAGCAGTTACTCGCTTCTAGCGGGGGGGCAAGAGACCCAGTACTTC; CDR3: CASSYSLLAGGQETQYF
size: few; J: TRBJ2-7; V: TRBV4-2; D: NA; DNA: TGTGCCAGCAGCCAAACCTCGGACAGCTCCTACGAGCAGTACTTC; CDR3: CASSQTSDSSYEQYF
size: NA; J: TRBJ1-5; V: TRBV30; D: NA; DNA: TGTGCCTGGAGTGTACTAGGGCAGTACCAGCCCCAGCATTTT; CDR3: CAWSVLGQYQPQHF
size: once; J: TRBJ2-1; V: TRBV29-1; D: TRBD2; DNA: TGCAGCGTTCCCTACGGGACTAGGGAGGACAATGAGCAGTTCTTC; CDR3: CSVPYGTREDNEQFF
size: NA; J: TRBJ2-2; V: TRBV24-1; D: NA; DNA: TGTGCCACCAGTGATTTTAGGGGTGCCGGGGAGCTGTTTTTT; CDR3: CATSDFRGAGELFF
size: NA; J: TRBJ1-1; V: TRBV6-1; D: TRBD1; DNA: TGTGCCAGCAGTGACAGGGGACAGGTCGCTGAAGCTTTCTTT; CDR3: CASSDRGQVAEAFF
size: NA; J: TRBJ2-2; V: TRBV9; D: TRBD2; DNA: TGTGCCAGCAGCGTCGCTAGCGGGAGTGCCGGGGAGCTGTTTTTT; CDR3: CASSVASGSAGELFF
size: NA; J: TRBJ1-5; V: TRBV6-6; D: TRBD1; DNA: TGTGCCAGCAGTGGGGGACAGGGGGTTGGCAATCAGCCCCAGCATTTT; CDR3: CASSGGQGVGNQPQHF